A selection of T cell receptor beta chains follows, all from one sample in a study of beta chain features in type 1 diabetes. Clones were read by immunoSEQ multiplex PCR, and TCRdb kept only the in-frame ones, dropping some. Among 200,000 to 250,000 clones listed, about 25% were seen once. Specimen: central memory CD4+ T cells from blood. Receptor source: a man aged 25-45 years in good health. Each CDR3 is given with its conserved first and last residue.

CATTDPSTDTQYF TRBJ2-3 TRBV19
CATSRGTSGGTDTQYF TRBJ2-3 TRBV15
CASSQEGTALGEKLFF TRBJ1-4 TRBV4-2
CASTMGSQAFF TRBJ1-1 TRBV30
CSAATQGEQFF TRBJ2-1 TRBV20-1
CASRPMASGTYEQYF TRBJ2-7 TRBV2
CASRYENGGYTF TRBJ1-2 TRBV6-5
CASSLGTDNEKLFF TRBJ1-4 TRBV7-2
CAISDWVEETQYF TRBJ2-5 TRBV10-3
CAWRRDRPYEQYF TRBJ2-7 TRBV30
CSVAPSRGEGVADTQYF TRBJ2-3 TRBV29-1
CATGRGVTDTQYF TRBJ2-3 TRBV9
CASSTQERVLAKNIQYF TRBJ2-4 TRBV5-6
CASSPYGTDEETQYF TRBJ2-5 TRBV2
CASSYKTDGANVLTF TRBJ2-6 TRBV6-6
CASSQRDQPQHF TRBJ1-5 TRBV7-6
CASRVAVGYGYTF TRBJ1-2 TRBV7-2
CASSLDNEQFF TRBJ2-1 TRBV7-2
CASSESTVFGYTF TRBJ1-2 TRBV10-2
CASCRVQDQPQHF TRBJ1-5 TRBV6-6
CASSPGGGLLSYEQYF TRBJ2-7 TRBV7-9
CASSADRARETQYF TRBJ2-5 TRBV6-5
CASSYTYESDTQYF TRBJ2-3 TRBV7-9
CASSLVEEQFF TRBJ2-1 TRBV11-2
CSAPQGVAQHF TRBJ1-5 TRBV20-1
CASSYDRKNQPQHF TRBJ1-5 TRBV6-5
CASSARLLFTGGYTF TRBJ1-2 TRBV5-6
CATYRDRSLRDYGYTF TRBJ1-2 TRBV21-1
CASSLLDLYEQYF TRBJ2-7 TRBV7-2
CASSSIKGPSGANVLTF TRBJ2-6 TRBV7-9
CASSLGTGYNEQFF TRBJ2-1 TRBV7-7
CAWSAGRGYNSPLHF TRBJ1-6 TRBV30
CAWNLLAQETQYF TRBJ2-5 TRBV30
CASSPRGPDTQYF TRBJ2-3 TRBV7-9
CASSPSGGTGAIIRDTF TRBJ1-2 TRBV13
CSVGEGEQFF TRBJ2-1 TRBV29-1
CASRLTAGRDTQYF TRBJ2-3 TRBV7-2
CASSASGTGTYYGYTF TRBJ1-2 TRBV5-6
CASRRTVTDTQYF TRBJ2-3 TRBV19
CACSGQNYGYTF TRBJ1-2 TRBV30
CASSEKRGGFYEQYF TRBJ2-7 TRBV2
CASSLAGLNTYEQYF TRBJ2-7 TRBV7-2
CASTAPGLGEFF TRBJ2-1 TRBV21-1
CATSKGNTGELFF TRBJ2-2 TRBV15
CASSLEGNAEAFF TRBJ1-1 TRBV11-3
CASSKDPNAQYEQYF TRBJ2-7 TRBV5-1
CASSVRDRAPEAFF TRBJ1-1 TRBV14
CASSSPWARGSEAFF TRBJ1-1 TRBV27
CASSYSQGTYEQYF TRBJ2-7 TRBV6-5
CASSSDRNNEQFF TRBJ2-1 TRBV5-4
CASRLSGGAENIQYF TRBJ2-4 TRBV7-8
CASSLFSGTDTQYF TRBJ2-3 TRBV11-3
CASSREQGFNSYEQYF TRBJ2-7 TRBV4-1
CASSQDSVAFGELFF TRBJ2-2 TRBV4-3
CASSPQTSGRAGYNEQFF TRBJ2-1 TRBV9
CASSVEWNEQFF TRBJ2-1 TRBV25-1